This T cell receptor beta chain was observed in a study of cytomegalovirus exposure and HLA in healthy donors. This clone was seen a few times. Antigen unknown. The V segment lost 6 bases and the J segment 6 bases; nucleotides outside the gene matches: 4. CDR3 length equals 11 residues. CDR1 SQVTM and CDR2 ANQGSEA come from the germline V gene. Study-wide findings and caveats: Being indistinguishable, some V segments were excluded, TRBV6-2 and TRBV6-3 among them.

PCR primers comprised 60 Vbeta and 13 Jbeta primers. Measured with immunoSEQ multiplex PCR; TCRdb has only the in-frame clones, and not every one. The sample holds approximately 150,000 clones; approximately 78% are singletons and the top ten take about 13%. The genes are TRBV29-1 and TRBJ2-7; 8 bases agree with TRBD1. This TCR was recovered from a woman between 50 and 59 years old in good health and CMV-seropositive. Sequencing input: PBMCs. CDR3 protein: CSVKQGGEQYF. Here the CDR3 DNA reads TGCAGCGTAAAACAGGGGGGCGAGCAGTACTTC.